The present T cell receptor beta chain was sequenced within a study of blood T cell repertoires in COVID-19. Assay: immunoSEQ multiplex PCR; the TCRdb copy retains only in-frame clones and omits some. This sample has 350,000 to 450,000 clones, with about 88% found just once. The CDR3 length is 14 residues. With 1 base removed from V and 4 bases from J, the gap between germline ends came to 8 bases. Germline V gene lookup returns CDR1 LGHDT and CDR2 YNNKEL (reference sequence). A COVID-19 case had been met by exposed participants during the 2 weeks before study entry. Material: PBMCs or T cells enriched from blood (not recorded which). The chain recombines TRBV3-1 (or the pseudogene TRBV3-2) with TRBJ1-3, with D unclear. This TCR was sampled from a woman aged 18-30 years who had been exposed to COVID-19. This CDR3 reads CASSQVLGGNTIYF. CDR3 coding DNA: TGTGCCAGCAGCCAAGTTCTAGGCGGAAACACCATATATTTT.